Below, 26 T cell receptor beta chains from the same sample are listed, as sequenced in a study of blood T cell repertoires in COVID-19. TCRdb keeps only in-frame clones here, not all; method: immunoSEQ multiplex PCR. The data show about 75,000 clones, 85% to 90% seen once. Sequenced sample: peripheral blood. These receptor sequences come from a human donor in a cohort sampled during active COVID-19.

V is TRBV24-1 and J is TRBJ1-2, with 10 nucleotides matching TRBD1. The germline V gene has CDR1 KGHDR and CDR2 SFDVKD. After removal of 9 bases from V and 0 bases from J, the junction contained 12 bases not matched to a gene. There are 17 residues in the CDR3. The CDR3 sequence is CATPPRDRGPPNYGYTF. CDR3 DNA: TGTGCCACCCCACCCCGGGACAGGGGCCCCCCTAACTATGGCTACACCTTC.

The chain links TRBV13 to TRBJ1-1; D is perhaps TRBD1 (5 bases). CDR1 and CDR2 (germline): PRHDT, FYEKMQ (reference sequence). CDR3 size: 14 residues. V shed 5 bases and J shed 11 bases, with 21 bases lying between them. The CDR3 loop reads CASSQIVPGEDAFF. CDR3 DNA sequence: TGTGCCAGCAGCCAAATTGTCCCGGGGGAGGATGCTTTCTTT.

The chain recombines TRBV5-1 with TRBJ2-1; D is perhaps TRBD2 (5 bases). The germline CDR1 and CDR2 sequences are SGHRS and YFSETQ. Trimming took 3 bases from V and 0 from J, leaving 10 bases between them. The CDR3 is made up of 15 amino acids. CDR3 sequence (DNA): TGCGCCAGCAGCTCTCTCAGCGGCTCCTACAATGAGCAGTTCTTC. It yields the protein CASSSLSGSYNEQFF.

The chain recombines TRBV19 with TRBJ2-7, with D possibly matching TRBD2 (6 bases). This CDR3 is built from 15 residues. CDR1 is LNHDA, CDR2 SQIVND, per germline (reference sequence). V lost 4 bases, J lost 0 bases, and 13 bases lay in between. CDR3 loop: CASSTSLASSYEQYF. CDR3 DNA sequence: TGTGCCAGTAGTACATCCCTAGCGAGCTCCTACGAGCAGTACTTC.

This chain connects TRBV7-3 to TRBJ2-1; D may be TRBD1 (6 bases). V was clipped by 2 bases and J by 3 bases, with 20 bases between them. The CDR3 sequence is 18 residues long. Looked up from germline, CDR1 is SGHTA and CDR2 is FQGTGA. CDR3 nucleotide sequence: TGTGCCAGCAGCTTATCTACCCGGTGGACAGCCAACTACAATGAGCAGTTCTTC. Translation: CASSLSTRWTANYNEQFF.

This clone turned up a few times. The chain couples TRBV21-1 to TRBJ2-7; the table's D call TRBD1 went unverified against the DNA. TRBV21-1 is a known pseudogene. CDR3 length equals 18 residues. The CDR3 protein is CASSKDRRQGPTNYEQYF. DNA for the CDR3: TGTGCCAGCAGCAAAGACCGACGACAGGGACCGACTAATTACGAGCAGTACTTC.

The V gene is TRBV4-1, the J gene TRBJ1-1; no reliable D call. Per germline, CDR1 MGHRA and CDR2 YSYEKL. The CDR3 spans 17 residues. V was trimmed by 0 bases and J by 0 bases, leaving 14 bases between them. The CDR3 protein is CASSQDPPPTVNTEAFF. The CDR3 coding sequence is TGCGCCAGCAGCCAAGACCCACCCCCCACAGTGAACACTGAAGCTTTCTTT.

The chain is built from TRBV9 and TRBJ2-1; 8 nucleotides match TRBD2. The CDR3 has 15 amino acids. CDR1 and CDR2 from the germline V gene are SGDLS and YYNGEE. V lost 2 bases, J lost 10 bases, and 11 bases stayed unmatched. The CDR3 here is CASSVSLAGGWEQFF. In DNA, the CDR3 is TGTGCCAGCAGCGTCTCCCTAGCGGGCGGTTGGGAGCAGTTCTTC.

V and J are TRBV28 and TRBJ2-5, with D tentatively TRBD2 (6 bases). The CDR3 is 14 amino acids. Germline lookup yields CDR1 MDHEN and CDR2 SYDVKM. The V end was cut by 7 bases, the J end by 5 bases, with 17 bases between. CDR3 in amino acids: CASTIGGARETQYF. Here the CDR3 DNA reads TGTGCCAGCACCATAGGAGGGGCCCGGGAGACCCAGTACTTC.

This rearrangement joins TRBV2 to TRBJ2-7; D gene ambiguous. Germline V gene data show CDR1 as SNHLY and CDR2 as FYNNEI. This CDR3 has 15 amino acids. V was trimmed by 2 bases and J by 2 bases, leaving 13 bases between them. Written as DNA, the CDR3 is TGTGCCAGCAGTGAAACTGGGCAGATACCCTACGAGCAGTACTTC. Its translation: CASSETGQIPYEQYF.

The V and J genes are TRBV27 and TRBJ1-2; TRBD1 agrees at 7 bases. Germline lookup yields CDR1 MNHEY and CDR2 SMNVEV (reference sequence). The CDR3 extends over 16 amino acids. V was clipped by 3 bases and J by 4 bases; unmatched bases: 11. The CDR3 DNA reads as TGTGCCAGCAGTTTCGCAGACGGACAGGCCATCTATGGCTACACCTTC. Amino acids: CASSFADGQAIYGYTF.

The chain employs TRBV13 and TRBJ2-7, with TRBD1 matching 7 bases. The CDR3 contains 16 residues. CDR1 is PRHDT, CDR2 FYEKMQ, per germline (reference sequence). J gave up 0 bases and V 2 bases, and 7 bases lay outside the gene matches. CDR3 region: CASSLFSAGGSYEQYF. CDR3 coding DNA: TGTGCCAGCAGCTTATTCTCGGCAGGGGGCTCCTACGAGCAGTACTTC.

The chain is built from TRBV27 and TRBJ2-1, with TRBD2 identical over 7 bases. This CDR3 has 15 residues. Per germline, CDR1 MNHEY and CDR2 SMNVEV (reference sequence). V trimming: 1 base; J trimming: 4 bases; junction bases outside the gene matches: 4. The CDR3 DNA follows: TGTGCCAGCAGTTTATGGGGGGAGGGGTACAATGAGCAGTTCTTC. It encodes CASSLWGEGYNEQFF.

This clone was observed once. The J gene is TRBJ1-2, the V gene TRBV12-3 or TRBV12-4; the D is unclear. The CDR3 covers 13 residues. Trimming pared 1 base from V and 8 bases from J, leaving 11 bases between. Here the CDR3 DNA reads TGTGCCAGCAGTTTAGGTGTAGGGAGCGGCTACACCTTC. As protein: CASSLGVGSGYTF.

J is TRBJ2-5 and V is TRBV25-1; 9 nucleotides match TRBD1. Germline V gene sequence: CDR1 MGHDK, CDR2 SYGVNS. V shed 5 bases and J 5 bases; nucleotides not matched to a gene: 6. The CDR3 sequence is 14 residues long. The CDR3 DNA is TGTGCCAGCAGTAAACAGGGGGCTTGGGAGACCCAGTACTTC. Residues: CASSKQGAWETQYF.

The rearrangement uses TRBV30 and TRBJ2-7; 10 positions agree with TRBD2. Per germline, CDR1 GTSNPN and CDR2 SVGIG (reference sequence). With V trimmed by 1 base and J by 5 bases, 14 bases remained unmatched. This CDR3 has 17 amino acids. The DNA for the CDR3 is TGTGCCTGGAGTGGTCTAGCGGGAGCTTCTAGGGGGGACGAGCAGTACTTC. Translation gives CAWSGLAGASRGDEQYF.

A remark on this clone: One junction end does not reproduce the germline sequence, and a read error may be involved. The chain employs TRBV4-3 and TRBJ1-2, with TRBD1 matching over 7 bases. Germline CDR1 is LGHNA and CDR2 is YSLEER. There are 15 residues in the CDR3. CDR3 loop: CASSQGRQGLYGYTF. As DNA, the CDR3 is TGCGCCAGCAGTCAAGGCAGACAGGGTCTCTATGGCTACACCTTC.

The CDR3 coding sequence is TGTGCCAGTAGTCGACAGGGGAATAATGAAAAACTGTTTTTT. It yields the protein CASSRQGNNEKLFF. J is TRBJ1-4 and V is TRBV19, with 8 bases that match TRBD1. After removal of 5 bases from V and 4 bases from J, the junction contained 3 bases not matched to a gene. Germline loops: CDR1 LNHDA, CDR2 SQIVND (reference sequence). The CDR3 covers 14 residues. Full variable domain (rest looked up from reference TRBV19 and TRBJ1-4): DGGITQSPKYLFRKEGQNVTLSCEQNLNHDAMYWYRQDPGQGLRLIYYSQIVNDFQKGDIAEGYSVSREKKESFPLTVTSAQKNPTAFYLCASSRQGNNEKLFFGSGTQLSVL.

The chain carries TRBV3-1 (or the pseudogene TRBV3-2) and TRBJ2-4; 8 positions match TRBD1. Trimming cost V 1 base and J 15 bases; bases outside gene matches: 8. In germline, CDR1 is LGHDT, CDR2 YNNKEL (reference sequence). The CDR3 extends over 13 amino acids. DNA of the CDR3: TGTGCCAGCAGCCAAGGGACAGGGCGCTACAGGTACTTC. Its protein is CASSQGTGRYRYF.

The rearrangement uses TRBV24-1 and TRBJ2-5; TRBD2 matches 11 bases. CDR1 and CDR2 (germline): KGHDR, SFDVKD. The CDR3 has 15 amino acids. Unmatched junction bases numbered 6, after V lost 5 bases and J lost 5 bases. CDR3 in amino acids: CATSVAGGREETQYF. The CDR3 DNA is TGTGCCACCAGTGTAGCGGGAGGGCGGGAGGAGACCCAGTACTTC.

V gene TRBV6-6 combines with J gene TRBJ2-1, with D perhaps TRBD2 (5 bases). Germline-derived CDR1 and CDR2 are MNHNY and SVGAGI (reference sequence). This CDR3 is 13 amino acids long. V gave up 11 bases and J gave up 4 bases, with 15 bases separating them. The CDR3 spells CACFREAYNEQFF. The CDR3 DNA sequence: TGTGCCTGTTTTCGGGAAGCTTACAATGAGCAGTTCTTC.

The J gene is TRBJ2-7, the V gene TRBV9; perhaps TRBD1 as D (5 bases). Germline loops: CDR1 SGDLS, CDR2 YYNGEE. Trimming shortened V by 4 bases and J by 5 bases, and 10 bases separated the two germline ends. This CDR3 is built from 12 residues. The CDR3 DNA sequence: TGTGCCAGCAGCCCCCAGGGTCACGAGCAGTACTTC. It encodes CASSPQGHEQYF.

This chain connects TRBV30 to TRBJ1-6, with D unclear. With 0 bases removed from V and 6 bases from J, the gap between germline ends came to 15 bases. Germline CDR1 and CDR2: GTSNPN and SVGIG (reference sequence). The CDR3 has 16 amino acids. CDR3 bases: TGTGCCTGGAGTGTACTTACGCCCCCCCTTAATTCACCCCTCCACTTT. Protein: CAWSVLTPPLNSPLHF.

This chain uses TRBV5-1 with TRBJ1-2; 8 positions agree with TRBD1. With V trimmed by 0 bases and J by 5 bases, 12 bases remained unmatched. Per germline, CDR1 SGHRS and CDR2 YFSETQ. This CDR3 region has 17 residues. For the CDR3, the DNA is TGCGCCAGCAGCTTGGAGGGCAGGGGGCGAGATTCTTATGGCTACACCTTC. This sequence encodes CASSLEGRGRDSYGYTF.

The V call is TRBV21-1, the J call TRBJ2-7; the table's D call of TRBD2 was not tested on the DNA. TRBV21-1 is given as a pseudogene. The length of the CDR3 is 14 residues. CDR3 bases: TGTGCCAGCAGCAAAGCGGGGGGTTCCTACGAGCAGTACTTC. Translating it yields CASSKAGGSYEQYF.

This chain uses TRBV7-2 with TRBJ2-1; 7 nucleotides line up with TRBD1. V shed 5 bases, J shed 5 bases, and the junction held 6 bases outside the gene matches. Germline CDR1 reads SGHTA; CDR2 reads FQGNSA. The CDR3 length is 14 residues. In DNA form, the CDR3 reads TGTGCCAGCAGCCCCCGACAGGGAAACAATGAGCAGTTCTTC. Its translation: CASSPRQGNNEQFF.